These 2 T cell receptor beta chains came from one sample sequenced in a study of cytomegalovirus exposure and HLA in healthy donors. PCR amplification relied on 60 Vbeta primers (plus 13 Jbeta primers). Sequenced by immunoSEQ multiplex PCR; TCRdb stores in-frame clones only, minus some. The repertoire holds approximately 130,000 clones, with around 10% as singletons. Input material: PBMCs. The receptors come from a middle-aged woman in good health and CMV-seropositive.

This clone was counted only a few times. The genes are TRBV6-5 and TRBJ1-4; 7 bases line up with TRBD1. The CDR3 runs to 15 residues. Germline loops: CDR1 MNHEY, CDR2 SVGAGI. The V segment lost 3 bases and the J segment 7 bases; nucleotides outside the gene matches: 8. The CDR3 here is CASSYSPGTAEKLFF. In DNA form, the CDR3 reads TGTGCCAGCAGTTATTCACCCGGGACAGCTGAAAAACTGTTTTTT.

V usage is TRBV9 and J usage is TRBJ2-7, with D maybe TRBD2 (6 bases). V lost 4 bases and J lost 2, with 16 bases in between. The CDR3 length is 15 residues. CDR1 is SGDLS and CDR2 is YYNGEE in the germline V gene. This CDR3 reads CASSIRGVPPYEQYF. For the CDR3, the DNA is TGTGCCAGCAGCATACGCGGGGTACCCCCCTACGAGCAGTACTTC.